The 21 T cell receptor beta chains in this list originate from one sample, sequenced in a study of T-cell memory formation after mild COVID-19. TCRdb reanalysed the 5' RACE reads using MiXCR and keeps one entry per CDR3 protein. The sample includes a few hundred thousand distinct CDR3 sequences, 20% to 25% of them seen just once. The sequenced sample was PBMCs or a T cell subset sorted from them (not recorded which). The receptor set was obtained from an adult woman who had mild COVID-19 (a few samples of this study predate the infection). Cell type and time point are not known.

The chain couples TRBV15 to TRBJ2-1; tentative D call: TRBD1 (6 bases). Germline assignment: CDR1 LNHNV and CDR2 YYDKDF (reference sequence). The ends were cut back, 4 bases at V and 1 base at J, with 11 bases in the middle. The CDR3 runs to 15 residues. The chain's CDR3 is CATSIQGKSYNEQFF. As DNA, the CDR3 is TGTGCCACCAGCATACAGGGTAAATCCTACAATGAGCAGTTCTTC.

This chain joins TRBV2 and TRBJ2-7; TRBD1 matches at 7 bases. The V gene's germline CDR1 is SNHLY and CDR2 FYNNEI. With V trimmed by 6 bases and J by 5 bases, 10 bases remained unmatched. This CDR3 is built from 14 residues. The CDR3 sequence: CASREGQSLHEQYF. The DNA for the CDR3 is TGTGCCAGCAGAGAGGGACAGTCCCTCCACGAGCAGTACTTC.

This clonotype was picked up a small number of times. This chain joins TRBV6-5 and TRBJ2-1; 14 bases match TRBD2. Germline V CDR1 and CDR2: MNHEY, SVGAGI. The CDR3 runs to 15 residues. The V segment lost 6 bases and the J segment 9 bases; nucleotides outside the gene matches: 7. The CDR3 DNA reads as TGTGCCAGCAGCTCGACTAGCGGGAGGGCAGGTGAGCAGTTCTTC. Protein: CASSSTSGRAGEQFF.

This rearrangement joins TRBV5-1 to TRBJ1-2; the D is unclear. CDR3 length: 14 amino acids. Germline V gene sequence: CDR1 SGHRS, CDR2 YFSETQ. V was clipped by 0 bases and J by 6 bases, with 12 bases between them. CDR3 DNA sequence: TGCGCCAGCAGCTTGGAAGACCGAATGGATGGCTACACCTTC. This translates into CASSLEDRMDGYTF.

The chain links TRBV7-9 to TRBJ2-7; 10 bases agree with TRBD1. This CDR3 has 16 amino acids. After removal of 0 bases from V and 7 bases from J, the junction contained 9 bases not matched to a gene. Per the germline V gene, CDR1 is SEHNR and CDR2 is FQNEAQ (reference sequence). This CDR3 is CASSLAVTGGVYEQYF. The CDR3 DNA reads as TGTGCCAGCAGCTTAGCCGTGACAGGGGGCGTTTATGAGCAGTACTTC.

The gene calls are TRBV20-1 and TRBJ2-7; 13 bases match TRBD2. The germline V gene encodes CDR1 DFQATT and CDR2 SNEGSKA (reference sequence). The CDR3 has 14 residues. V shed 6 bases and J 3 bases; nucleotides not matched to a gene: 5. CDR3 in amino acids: CSARTSGSGYEQYF. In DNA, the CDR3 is TGCAGTGCCAGGACTAGCGGGAGTGGCTACGAGCAGTACTTC.

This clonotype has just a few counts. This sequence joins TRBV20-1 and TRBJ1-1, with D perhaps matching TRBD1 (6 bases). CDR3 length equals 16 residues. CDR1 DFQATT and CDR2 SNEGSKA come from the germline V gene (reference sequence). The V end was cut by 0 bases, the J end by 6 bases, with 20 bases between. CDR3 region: CSARDKGGKWLAEAFF. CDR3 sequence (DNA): TGCAGTGCTAGAGATAAGGGGGGGAAATGGTTGGCTGAAGCTTTCTTT.

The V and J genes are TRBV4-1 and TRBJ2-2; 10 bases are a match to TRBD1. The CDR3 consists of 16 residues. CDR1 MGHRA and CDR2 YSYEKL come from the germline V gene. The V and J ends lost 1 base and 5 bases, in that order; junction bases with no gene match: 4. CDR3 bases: TGCGCCAGCAGCCAAGCTGGACAGGGGGGAACCGGGGAGCTGTTTTTT. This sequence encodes CASSQAGQGGTGELFF.

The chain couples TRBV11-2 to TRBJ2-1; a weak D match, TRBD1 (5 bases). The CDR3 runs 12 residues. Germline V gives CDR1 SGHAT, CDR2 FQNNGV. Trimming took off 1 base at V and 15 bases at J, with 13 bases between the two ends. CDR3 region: CASSLAGPLTFF. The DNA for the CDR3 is TGTGCCAGCAGCTTAGCAGGGCCCTTGACGTTCTTC.

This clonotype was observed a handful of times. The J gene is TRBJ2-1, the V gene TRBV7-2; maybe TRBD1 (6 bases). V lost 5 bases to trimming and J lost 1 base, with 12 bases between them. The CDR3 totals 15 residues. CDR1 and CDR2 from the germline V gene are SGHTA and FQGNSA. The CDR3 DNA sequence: TGTGCCAGCAGCATAACAGGGATTTCCTACAATGAGCAGTTCTTC. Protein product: CASSITGISYNEQFF.

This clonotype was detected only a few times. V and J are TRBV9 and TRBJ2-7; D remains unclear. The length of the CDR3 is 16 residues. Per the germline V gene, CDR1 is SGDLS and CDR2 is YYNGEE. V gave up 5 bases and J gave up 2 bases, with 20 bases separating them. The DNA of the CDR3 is TGTGCCAGCAGTAGCCGACACAGCCAATTGACCTACGAGCAGTACTTC. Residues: CASSSRHSQLTYEQYF.

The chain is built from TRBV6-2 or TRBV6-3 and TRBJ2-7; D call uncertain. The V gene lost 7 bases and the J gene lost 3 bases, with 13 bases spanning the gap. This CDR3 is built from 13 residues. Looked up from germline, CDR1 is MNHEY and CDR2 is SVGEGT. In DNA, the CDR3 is TGTGCCAGCAAATCTACAGTTAACTACGAGCAGTACTTC. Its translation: CASKSTVNYEQYF.

The CDR3 nucleotides are TGTGCCAGCAGCTTACTAGCGAACCAAGAGACCCAGTACTTC. This codes for CASSLLANQETQYF. The chain uses TRBV7-9 and TRBJ2-5; tentative D call: TRBD2 (6 bases). CDR3 size: 14 residues. Trimming cost V 2 bases and J 0 bases, with 7 bases left between them. CDR1 and CDR2 from the germline V gene are SEHNR and FQNEAQ (reference sequence).

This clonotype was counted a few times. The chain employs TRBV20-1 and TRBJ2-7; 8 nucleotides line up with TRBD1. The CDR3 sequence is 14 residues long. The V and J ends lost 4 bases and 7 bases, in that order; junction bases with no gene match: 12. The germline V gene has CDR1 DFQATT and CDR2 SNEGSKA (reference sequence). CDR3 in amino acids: CSANLGTGRLEQYF. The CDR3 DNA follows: TGCAGTGCTAATCTCGGGACAGGCCGGTTGGAGCAGTACTTC.

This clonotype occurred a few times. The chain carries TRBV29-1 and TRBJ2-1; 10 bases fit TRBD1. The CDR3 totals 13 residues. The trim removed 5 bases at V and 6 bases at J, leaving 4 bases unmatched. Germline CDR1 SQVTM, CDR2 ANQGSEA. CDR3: CSVLGTGVNEQFF. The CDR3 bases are TGCAGCGTTCTCGGGACAGGGGTCAATGAGCAGTTCTTC.

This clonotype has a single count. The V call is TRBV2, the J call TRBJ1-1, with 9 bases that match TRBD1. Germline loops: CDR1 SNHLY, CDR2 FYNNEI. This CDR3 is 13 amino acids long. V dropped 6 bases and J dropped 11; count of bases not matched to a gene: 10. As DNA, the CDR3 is TGTGCCAGCAGCCCCGGGACAGGGATCTTGGCTTTCTTT. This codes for CASSPGTGILAFF.

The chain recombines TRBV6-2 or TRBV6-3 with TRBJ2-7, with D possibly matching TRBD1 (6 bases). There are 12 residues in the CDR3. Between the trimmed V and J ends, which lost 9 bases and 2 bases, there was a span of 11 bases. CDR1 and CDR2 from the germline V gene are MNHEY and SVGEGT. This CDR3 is CASNRETYEQYF. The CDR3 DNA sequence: TGTGCCAGTAACAGGGAAACCTACGAGCAGTACTTC.

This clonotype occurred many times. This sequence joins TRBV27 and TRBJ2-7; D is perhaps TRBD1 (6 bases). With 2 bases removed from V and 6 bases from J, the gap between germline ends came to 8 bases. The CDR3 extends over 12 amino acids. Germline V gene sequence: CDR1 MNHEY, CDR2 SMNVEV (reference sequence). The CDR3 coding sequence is TGTGCCAGCAGTTTACTCAGGGGCGAGCAGTACTTC. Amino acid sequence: CASSLLRGEQYF.

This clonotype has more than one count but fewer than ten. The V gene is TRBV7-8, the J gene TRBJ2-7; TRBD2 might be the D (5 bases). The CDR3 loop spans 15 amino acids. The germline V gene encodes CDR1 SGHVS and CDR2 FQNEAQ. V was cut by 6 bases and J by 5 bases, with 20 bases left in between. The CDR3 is CASRPGGWERNEQYF. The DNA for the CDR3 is TGTGCCAGCAGGCCGGGCGGGTGGGAGCGGAACGAGCAGTACTTC.

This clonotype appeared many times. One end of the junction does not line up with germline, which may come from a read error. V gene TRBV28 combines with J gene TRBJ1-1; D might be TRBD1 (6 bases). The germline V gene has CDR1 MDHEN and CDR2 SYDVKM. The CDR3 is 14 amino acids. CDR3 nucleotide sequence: TGTGCCAGCAGAGGAGTGGCTCTGGGGGCTGACGCTTTCTTT. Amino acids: CASRGVALGADAFF.

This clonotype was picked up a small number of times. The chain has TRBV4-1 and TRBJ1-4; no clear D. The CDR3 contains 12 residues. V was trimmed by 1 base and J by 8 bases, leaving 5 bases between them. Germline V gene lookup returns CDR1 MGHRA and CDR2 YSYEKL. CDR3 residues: CASSQVNEKLFF. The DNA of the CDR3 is TGCGCCAGCAGCCAAGTGAACGAAAAACTGTTTTTT.